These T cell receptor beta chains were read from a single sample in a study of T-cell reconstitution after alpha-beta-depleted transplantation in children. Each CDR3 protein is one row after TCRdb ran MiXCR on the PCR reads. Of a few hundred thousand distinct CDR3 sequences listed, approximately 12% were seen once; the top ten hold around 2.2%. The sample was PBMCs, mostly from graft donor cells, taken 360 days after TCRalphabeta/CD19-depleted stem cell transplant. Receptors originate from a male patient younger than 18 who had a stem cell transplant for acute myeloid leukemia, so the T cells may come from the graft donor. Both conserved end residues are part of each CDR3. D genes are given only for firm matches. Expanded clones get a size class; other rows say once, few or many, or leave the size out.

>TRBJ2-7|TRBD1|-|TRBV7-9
TGTGCCGCAGGGGGGACAGGGGGCAACGAGCAGTACTTC
CAAGGTGGNEQYF
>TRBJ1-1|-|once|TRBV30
TGTGCCTGGAGTCGGCAGGTTGATGCTTTCTTT
CAWSRQVDAFF
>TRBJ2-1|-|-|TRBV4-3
TGCGCCAGCAGCCAAGATGTGTACAATGAGCAGTTCTTC
CASSQDVYNEQFF
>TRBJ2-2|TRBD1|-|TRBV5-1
TGCGCCAGCAGCTTGCCGAGGGGGCCCGGGGAGCTGTTTTTT
CASSLPRGPGELFF
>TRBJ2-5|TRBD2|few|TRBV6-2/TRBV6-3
TGTGCCAGCAGTTACTCGGGACCCGCCCGACTAGCGGGAGCCCAAGAGACCCAGTACTTC
CASSYSGPARLAGAQETQYF
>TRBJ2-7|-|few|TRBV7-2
TGTGCCAGCAGCTTTGCGGGGGCGAGTGACGAGCAGTACTTC
CASSFAGASDEQYF
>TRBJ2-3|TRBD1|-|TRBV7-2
TGTGCCAGCAGCTTAGTTGGACAGGGGAGAGGCACAGATACGCAGTATTTT
CASSLVGQGRGTDTQYF
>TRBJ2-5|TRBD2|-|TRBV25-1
TGTGCCAGCAGTCGAGCGGGAGGGGAAGAGACCCAGTACTTC
CASSRAGGEETQYF
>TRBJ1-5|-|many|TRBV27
TGTGCCAGCAGTTTATCGCTTGGAGTGGGGAATCAGCCCCAGCATTTT
CASSLSLGVGNQPQHF
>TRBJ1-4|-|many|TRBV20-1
TGCAGTGCTATAGGAACTTCGGTGGAAAAACTGTTTTTT
CSAIGTSVEKLFF
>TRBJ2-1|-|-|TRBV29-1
TGCAGCGTTGGGGGCCTAGCCCCTAGTAATGAGCAGTTCTTC
CSVGGLAPSNEQFF
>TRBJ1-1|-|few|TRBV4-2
TGTGCCAGCAGCCAAGACGGGATTTATACTGAAGCTTTCTTT
CASSQDGIYTEAFF
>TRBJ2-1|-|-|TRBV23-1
TGCGCCAGCCCTTCAACCGGGGACTTGGGGGATGAGCAGTTCTTC
CASPSTGDLGDEQFF
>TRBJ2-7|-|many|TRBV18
TGTGCCAGCAGCCCTGCCGGGTACGAGCAGTACTTC
CASSPAGYEQYF
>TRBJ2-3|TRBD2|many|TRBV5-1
TGCGCCAGCAGCTTGAATCTAGCGGGAAGCACAGATACGCAGTATTTT
CASSLNLAGSTDTQYF
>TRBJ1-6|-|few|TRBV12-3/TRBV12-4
TGTGCCAGCAGTCCAACGGGGAACGGACCCCTCCACTTT
CASSPTGNGPLHF
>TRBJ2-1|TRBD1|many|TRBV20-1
TGCAGTGCGCCGGGACAGGGCATCCATGAGCAGTTCTTC
CSAPGQGIHEQFF
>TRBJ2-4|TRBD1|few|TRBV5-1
TGCGCCAGCAGCGGGACAGGAGCCAAAAACATTCAGTACTTC
CASSGTGAKNIQYF
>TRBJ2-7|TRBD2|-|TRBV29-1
TGCAGCGTTGGTGGGGCGGGAGGGAGCTCCTACGAGCAGTACTTC
CSVGGAGGSSYEQYF
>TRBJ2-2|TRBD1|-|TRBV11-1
TGTGCCAGCAGCCCCCGGGACAGGACGAACACCGGGGAGCTGTTTTTT
CASSPRDRTNTGELFF
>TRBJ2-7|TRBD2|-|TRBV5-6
TGTGCCAGCAGCTTGGCCCGAAGGTTTGGCGGGAGGGCCTACGAGCAGTACTTC
CASSLARRFGGRAYEQYF
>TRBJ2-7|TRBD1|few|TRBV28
TGTGCCAGCAGAAGACAGGGAAACTACGAGCAGTACTTC
CASRRQGNYEQYF
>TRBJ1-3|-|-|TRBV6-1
TGTGCCAGCAGGCGCCGTTATGAGTCTAAAGGAAACACCATATATTTT
CASRRRYESKGNTIYF
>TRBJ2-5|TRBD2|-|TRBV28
TGTGCCAGCAGCCTTACGGTGGGACTAGCGGGATTACAAGAGACCCAGTACTTC
CASSLTVGLAGLQETQYF
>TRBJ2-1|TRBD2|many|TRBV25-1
TGTGCCAGCAGTGAATGGGCGGGAGAACGCAATGAGCAGTTCTTC
CASSEWAGERNEQFF
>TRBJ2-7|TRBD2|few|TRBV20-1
TGCAGTGCTACCGGACTAGTTAACTACGAGCAGTACTTC
CSATGLVNYEQYF
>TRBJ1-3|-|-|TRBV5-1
TGCGCCAGCAGCTTGGTGGGAGGGACGGCTGGAAACACCATATATTTT
CASSLVGGTAGNTIYF
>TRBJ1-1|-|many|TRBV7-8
TGTGCCAGCAGCTCTGCCAGAACCTCCCAAGGCGCTGAAGCTTTCTTT
CASSSARTSQGAEAFF
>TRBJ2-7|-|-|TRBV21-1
TGTGCCAGCAGCAAAGAAAGGGGACACATGGGACTCACCTACGAGCAGTACTTC
CASSKERGHMGLTYEQYF
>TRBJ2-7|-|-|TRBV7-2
TGTGCCAGCAGCTTTCCCCCTAGTAGCCACGAGCAGTACTTC
CASSFPPSSHEQYF
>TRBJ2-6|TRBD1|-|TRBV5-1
TGCGCCAGCACACAGGGGGGTCGGAGCTCTGGGGCCAACGTCCTGACTTTC
CASTQGGRSSGANVLTF
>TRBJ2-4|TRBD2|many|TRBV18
TGTGCCAGCACGTCTAGGGGAGGGATAAGCAAAAACATTCAGTACTTC
CASTSRGGISKNIQYF
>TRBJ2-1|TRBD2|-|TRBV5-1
TGCGCCAGCAGCCCGGGACTAGCGGGAGCTTTTTCCTACAATGAGCAGTTCTTC
CASSPGLAGAFSYNEQFF
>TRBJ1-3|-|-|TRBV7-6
TGTGCCAGCAGCCTTTACTTCTCTGGAAACACCATATATTTT
CASSLYFSGNTIYF
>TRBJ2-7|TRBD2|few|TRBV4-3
TGCGCCAGCAGCCAAGATTGGAGGGAGGGCCCATTCGAACCCTACGAGCAGTACTTC
CASSQDWREGPFEPYEQYF
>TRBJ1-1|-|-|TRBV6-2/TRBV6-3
TGTGCCAGCAGTTACTCGAAGAGCCTGAACACTGAAGCTTTCTTT
CASSYSKSLNTEAFF
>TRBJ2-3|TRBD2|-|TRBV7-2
TGTGCCAGCAGCTTAGGAGCCCTAGCGGGACTCGGGGATACGCAGTATTTT
CASSLGALAGLGDTQYF